This T cell receptor beta chain stems from a study of cytomegalovirus exposure and HLA in healthy donors. Study background: Of all 400 or so donors who were genotyped, roughly 85% belonged to the Caucasian-associated ancestry cluster. Overall study findings and caveats: Prior analysis indicated that the majority of TCR beta V segments exhibited productivity approximately 87% or approximately 30% of the time. Reported findings show TCR beta sequences accurately forecast HLA-A and HLA-B alleles in most subjects.

Primers for the PCR totalled 60 Vbeta and 13 Jbeta. Sequencing was performed with immunoSEQ multiplex PCR; in TCRdb, only in-frame clones are kept and a portion is missing. The sample shows about 140,000 clones, over 65% of them seen only once. Remarks on this clone: Its antigen is currently unknown.

The germline CDR1 and CDR2 sequences are SGHRS and YFSETQ. V lost 0 bases and J lost 2, with 8 bases in between. The CDR3 runs to 14 residues. The sequencing sample was made of PBMCs. The sequence was collected from a woman in her twenties or thirties in good health and CMV-seronegative. V gene TRBV5-1 combines with J gene TRBJ1-2, with a possible D match to TRBD1 (5 bases). The CDR3 DNA follows: TGCGCCAGCAGCTTGGTTCAGGGAAACTATGGCTACACCTTC. This gives the protein CASSLVQGNYGYTF.